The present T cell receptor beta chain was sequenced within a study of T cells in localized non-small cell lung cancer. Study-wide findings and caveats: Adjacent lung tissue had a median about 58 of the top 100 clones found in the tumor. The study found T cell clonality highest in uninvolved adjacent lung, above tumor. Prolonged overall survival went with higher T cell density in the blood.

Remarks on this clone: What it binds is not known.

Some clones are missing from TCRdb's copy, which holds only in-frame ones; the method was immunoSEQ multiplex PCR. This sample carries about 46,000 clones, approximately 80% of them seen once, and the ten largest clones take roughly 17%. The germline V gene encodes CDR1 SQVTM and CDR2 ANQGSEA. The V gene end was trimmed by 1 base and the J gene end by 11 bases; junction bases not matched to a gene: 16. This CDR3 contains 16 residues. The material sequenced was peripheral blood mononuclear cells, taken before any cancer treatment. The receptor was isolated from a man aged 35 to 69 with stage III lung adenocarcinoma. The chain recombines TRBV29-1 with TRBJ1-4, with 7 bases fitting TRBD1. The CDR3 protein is CSVEVPAIDRAGKLFF. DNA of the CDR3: TGCAGCGTTGAAGTCCCTGCCATCGACAGGGCCGGGAAACTGTTTTTT.